The 29 T cell receptor beta chains in this list originate from one sample, sequenced in a study of blood T cells in healthy people across ages. The authors ran a second PCR of about 7 to 12 cycles using a sample-barcoded 5' primer and a J-beta primer mix. MiXCR, run by TCRdb on the 5' RACE reads, gives a single entry per CDR3 protein. Of 780,000 or so distinct CDR3 sequences detected, about 48% appear once; the ten largest clones hold 40% to 50%. The sequencing sample was made of blood. These receptors were taken from an elderly man in good health.

The chain recombines TRBV4-1 with TRBJ2-7; 7 nucleotides line up with TRBD1. The CDR3 length is 16 residues. CDR1 and CDR2 from the germline V gene are MGHRA and YSYEKL. Germline trimming cut 3 bases from V and 1 base from J; bases unmatched to any gene: 9. Here the CDR3 reads CASSHVATGQSYEQYF. CDR3 sequence (DNA): TGCGCCAGCAGCCACGTTGCGACGGGACAGTCCTACGAGCAGTACTTC.

This clonotype was detected a few times. The chain couples TRBV20-1 to TRBJ2-1; 10 positions agree with TRBD2. The CDR3 totals 13 residues. Germline CDR1 reads DFQATT; CDR2 reads SNEGSKA (reference sequence). After removal of 1 base from V and 8 bases from J, the junction contained 2 bases not matched to a gene. CDR3 sequence: CSARGLAGDEQFF. The CDR3, as DNA: TGCAGTGCTAGAGGGCTAGCGGGAGATGAGCAGTTCTTC.

This clonotype has more than one count but fewer than ten. The gene calls are TRBV20-1 and TRBJ1-2, with no clear D. The CDR3 runs 12 residues. With 6 bases removed from V and 5 bases from J, the gap between germline ends came to 13 bases. Germline V gene sequence: CDR1 DFQATT, CDR2 SNEGSKA (reference sequence). The CDR3 sequence: CSAPGPLYGYTF. The CDR3, as DNA: TGCAGTGCACCCGGGCCTTTATATGGCTACACCTTC.

The genes are TRBV24-1 and TRBJ1-2, with D unresolved. The germline V and J ends were trimmed by 4 bases and 4 bases, with 15 bases remaining between them. This CDR3 is built from 15 residues. The germline V gene encodes CDR1 KGHDR and CDR2 SFDVKD. This CDR3 is CATSDSPDEPYGYTF. The CDR3 nucleotides are TGTGCCACCAGTGACAGCCCTGACGAGCCCTATGGCTACACCTTC.

V gene TRBV7-9 combines with J gene TRBJ2-1; D is ambiguous. There are 15 residues in the CDR3. The V and J ends lost 4 bases and 0 bases respectively, with 10 bases between them. Germline V gene lookup returns CDR1 SEHNR and CDR2 FQNEAQ (reference sequence). CDR3 sequence: CASSSEISSYNEQFF. The CDR3 bases are TGTGCCAGCAGCTCGGAAATCAGCTCCTACAATGAGCAGTTCTTC.

The chain carries TRBV9 and TRBJ1-1; 9 bases map to TRBD1. The CDR3 runs to 15 residues. CDR1 is SGDLS, CDR2 YYNGEE, per germline. After removal of 3 bases from V and 0 bases from J, the junction contained 3 bases not matched to a gene. CDR3 nucleotides: TGTGCCAGCAGCGGAGACAGGGGGATGAACACTGAAGCTTTCTTT. This codes for CASSGDRGMNTEAFF.

A few counts support this clonotype. The chain employs TRBV12-3 or TRBV12-4 and TRBJ2-3; D unresolved. The CDR3 loop spans 16 amino acids. V was trimmed by 6 bases and J by 0 bases, leaving 16 bases between them. In DNA, the CDR3 is TGTGCCAGCAGCCCGGGTAGCAGCTTTAGCACAGATACGCAGTATTTT. Its protein is CASSPGSSFSTDTQYF.

The chain recombines TRBV6-5 with TRBJ2-1; no clear D. The V gene's germline CDR1 is MNHEY and CDR2 SVGAGI. V was shortened by 0 bases and J by 6 bases, with 12 bases between the two germline ends. CDR3 length equals 15 residues. DNA of the CDR3: TGTGCCAGCAGTTACTCGACCCGAGGTACCAATGAGCAGTTCTTC. Translating it yields CASSYSTRGTNEQFF.

In its sample, this clonotype was seen a few times. The rearrangement links TRBV20-1 to TRBJ1-2; D ambiguous. V gave up 0 bases and J gave up 8 bases, with 13 bases separating them. There are 13 residues in the CDR3. Per the germline V gene, CDR1 is DFQATT and CDR2 is SNEGSKA (reference sequence). CDR3 sequence: CSARDPYGSGYTF. For the CDR3, the DNA is TGCAGTGCTAGAGATCCGTATGGGAGCGGCTACACCTTC.

This chain joins TRBV5-4 and TRBJ2-3, with D tentatively TRBD1 or TRBD2 (5 bases each). Trimming removed 4 bases at V and 14 bases at J, with 38 bases between. This CDR3 region has 19 residues. Germline CDR1 reads SGHNT; CDR2 reads YYREEE (reference sequence). The chain's CDR3 is CASSLKPGPPIEQHRYAYF. Here the CDR3 DNA reads TGTGCCAGCAGCCTAAAGCCGGGACCGCCCATAGAGCAGCACAGATACGCGTATTTT.

J is TRBJ2-7 and V is TRBV3-1, with 8 bases lining up with TRBD1. Germline V gene sequence: CDR1 LGHDT, CDR2 YNNKEL (reference sequence). Losses at the gene ends were 3 bases for V and 2 bases for J; bases not matched to a gene: 9. The CDR3 has 16 amino acids. The CDR3 nucleotides are TGTGCCAGCAGCCAGGGGGTACCGACAGGGGCCTACGAGCAGTACTTC. Encoded protein: CASSQGVPTGAYEQYF.

The genes are TRBV20-1 and TRBJ2-4; 7 nucleotides align to TRBD1. CDR1 is DFQATT, CDR2 SNEGSKA, per germline (reference sequence). The CDR3 has 14 residues. The V gene end was trimmed by 3 bases and the J gene end by 3 bases; junction bases not matched to a gene: 5. The CDR3 sequence is CSASSPGGKNIQYF. The CDR3 bases are TGCAGTGCTAGCTCTCCAGGGGGCAAAAACATTCAGTACTTC.

The chain combines TRBV2 with TRBJ2-1; 11 bases fit TRBD2. The germline CDR1 and CDR2 sequences are SNHLY and FYNNEI. The CDR3 has 16 residues. V shed 3 bases, J shed 10 bases, and the junction held 11 bases outside the gene matches. The CDR3 region is CASSDLTSGSSYEQFF. The CDR3, as DNA: TGTGCCAGCAGTGACCTTACTAGCGGGAGTTCCTACGAGCAGTTCTTC.

V gene TRBV28 combines with J gene TRBJ2-7, with D possibly matching TRBD2 (6 bases). The J call may be wrong; the DNA end is better matched by TRBJ2-1. The CDR3 covers 14 residues. CDR1 MDHEN and CDR2 SYDVKM come from the germline V gene. The CDR3 DNA follows: TGTGCCAGCAGTCCGTCCGGGGACTTGGATGAGCAGTTCTTC. As protein: CASSPSGDLDEQFF.

The V and J genes are TRBV6-2 or TRBV6-3 and TRBJ2-3; the match to TRBD2 covers 10 bases. Trimming took 6 bases from V and 14 from J; bases not matched to a gene: 14. Germline V gives CDR1 MNHEY, CDR2 SVGEGT. This CDR3 has 14 residues. CDR3 sequence (DNA): TGTGCCAGCAGAACTAGCGGGATGAACAGATACACGTATTTT. Translating it yields CASRTSGMNRYTYF.

In this sample, this clonotype turned up once. V usage is TRBV12-3 or TRBV12-4 and J usage is TRBJ2-1, with TRBD1 matching 9 bases. After removal of 6 bases from V and 9 bases from J, the junction contained 12 bases not matched to a gene. This CDR3 spans 15 amino acids. This CDR3 reads CASRRSGTGRFEQFF. The DNA of the CDR3 is TGTGCCAGCAGGCGATCCGGGACAGGGAGGTTTGAGCAGTTCTTC.

This clonotype was observed a handful of times. This rearrangement joins TRBV7-3 to TRBJ1-1; no clear D gene. The CDR3 contains 12 residues. The germline CDR1 and CDR2 sequences are SGHTA and FQGTGA. Trimming took off 5 bases at V and 1 base at J, with 5 bases between the two ends. The CDR3 bases are TGTGCCAGCAGCACTCAGAACACTGAAGCTTTCTTT. This sequence encodes CASSTQNTEAFF.

The sample holds many counts of this clonotype. This rearrangement joins TRBV29-1 to TRBJ2-4; TRBD1 matches at 7 bases. The CDR3 sequence is 14 residues long. Per germline, CDR1 SQVTM and CDR2 ANQGSEA. Losses at the gene ends were 6 bases for V and 0 bases for J; bases not matched to a gene: 5. For the CDR3, the DNA is TGCAGCGTCACAGGGGCGTCAGCCAAAAACATTCAGTACTTC. Amino acid sequence: CSVTGASAKNIQYF.

This clonotype has just a few counts. The CDR3 protein is CASSFGPEQFF. The CDR3 region has the DNA TGTGCCAGCAGTTTTGGCCCTGAGCAGTTCTTC. V and J are TRBV12-3 or TRBV12-4 and TRBJ2-1; D is unresolved. The CDR3 extends over 11 amino acids. V gave up 3 bases and J gave up 9 bases, with 6 bases separating them.

The chain is built from TRBV6-6 and TRBJ1-2; D call uncertain. The CDR3 runs 14 residues. Trimming left V 8 bases short and J 0 bases short, with 13 bases between. Germline values: CDR1 MNHNY, CDR2 SVGAGI (reference sequence). This chain's CDR3 is CASGWIRANYGYTF. The CDR3 DNA reads as TGTGCCAGCGGCTGGATACGCGCTAACTATGGCTACACCTTC.

The CDR3 nucleotides are TGTGCCAGCAGCGTAGTTGCGAACACTGAAGCTTTCTTT. Encoded protein: CASSVVANTEAFF. The chain combines TRBV9 with TRBJ1-1, with D unresolved. V gave up 0 bases and J gave up 1 base, with 4 bases separating them. This CDR3 region has 13 residues. CDR1 is SGDLS and CDR2 is YYNGEE in the germline V gene. The entire variable domain, with the rest obtained from reference TRBV9 and TRBJ1-1, is as follows: DSGVTQTPKHLITATGQRVTLRCSPRSGDLSVYWYQQSLDQGLQFLIQYYNGEERAKGNILERFSAQQFPDLHSELNLSSLELGDSALYFCASSVVANTEAFFGQGTRLTVV.

This clonotype has ten or more counts. Germline and junction disagree at one end, which may indicate a read error. This chain connects TRBV5-1 to TRBJ2-5; D not resolved. This CDR3 has 12 residues. Germline CDR1 is SGHRS and CDR2 is YFSETQ. CDR3 bases: TGTGCCAGCAGTTACACTCAAGAGACCCAGTACTTC. This gives the protein CASSYTQETQYF.

In the case of this clonotype: An end of the junction differs from the germline gene, which may be a read error. The chain is built from TRBV7-3 and TRBJ1-6, with D perhaps matching TRBD1 (6 bases). This CDR3 has 14 amino acids. Germline V gives CDR1 SGHTA, CDR2 FQGTGA. CDR3 amino acids: CVSSLRQANSPLHF. CDR3 sequence (DNA): TGTGTCAGCAGCTTAAGACAGGCGAATTCACCCCTCCACTTT.

This clonotype was seen a few times. The chain carries TRBV2 and TRBJ2-7; D uncertain. Trimming left V 7 bases short and J 3 bases short, with 16 bases between. CDR1 SNHLY and CDR2 FYNNEI come from the germline V gene. The CDR3 consists of 14 residues. The CDR3 loop is CASTWTYLSYEQYF. Written as DNA, the CDR3 is TGTGCCAGCACCTGGACCTATTTGAGCTACGAGCAGTACTTC.

This clonotype was counted only a few times. The gene calls are TRBV7-9 and TRBJ2-7; D uncertain. CDR3 size: 11 residues. V dropped 5 bases and J dropped 5 bases, with 7 bases sitting between them. Germline CDR1 and CDR2: SEHNR and FQNEAQ (reference sequence). The DNA of the CDR3 is TGTGCCAGCAGCCAAATTCACGAGCAGTACTTC. It translates to CASSQIHEQYF. Complete variable domain (other parts from reference TRBV7-9 and TRBJ2-7): DTGVSQNPRHKITKRGQNVTFRCDPISEHNRLYWYRQTLGQGPEFLTYFQNEAQLEKSRLLSDRFSAERPKGSFSTLEIQRTEQGDSAMYLCASSQIHEQYFGPGTRLTVT.

To note about this clonotype: A much larger clone lies a single base off, so this may be a read error. The chain has TRBV3-1 and TRBJ2-5; 10 positions agree with TRBD2. The CDR3 length is 15 residues. The V and J ends lost 2 bases and 7 bases, in that order; junction bases with no gene match: 7. Germline CDR1 and CDR2: LGHDT and YNNKEL (reference sequence). CDR3 loop: CASSQWAQREGTQYF. As DNA, the CDR3 is TGTGCCAGCAGCCAATGGGCTCAGCGGGAGGGGACCCAGTACTTC.

The rearrangement joins TRBV20-1 to TRBJ1-5; D unresolved. Per germline, CDR1 DFQATT and CDR2 SNEGSKA (reference sequence). Trimming took off 3 bases at V and 6 bases at J, with 12 bases between the two ends. This CDR3 is 13 amino acids long. CDR3 sequence (DNA): TGCAGTGCTAGTTGGGATCGGGGTCAGCCCCAGCATTTT. Encoded protein: CSASWDRGQPQHF.

CDR3 in DNA: TGCGCCAGCAGTCGGACAGGGGCGATTCTCCAAGAGACCCAGTACTTC. Protein sequence: CASSRTGAILQETQYF. J is TRBJ2-5 and V is TRBV5-1; 9 bases are shared with TRBD1. The V and J ends lost 5 bases and 1 base, in that order; junction bases with no gene match: 9. Germline CDR1 reads SGHRS; CDR2 reads YFSETQ. The CDR3 has 16 residues.

The chain combines TRBV20-1 with TRBJ2-7, with D unclear. The length of the CDR3 is 16 residues. V was pared by 2 bases and J by 3 bases, with 20 bases between. From germline, CDR1 is DFQATT and CDR2 SNEGSKA (reference sequence). This CDR3 reads CSARQAQGTRVYEQYF. The CDR3 DNA is TGCAGTGCTAGACAGGCCCAAGGAACTCGTGTCTACGAGCAGTACTTC.